This record covers a single T cell receptor beta chain. The antigen is undetermined. The data belong to a study of vaccination effects on CD4 cells after COVID-19. Before sequencing took place, the ViraFEST assay used viral peptide pools to expand antigen-specific CD4+ T cells. Isolation of CD4+ T cells took place after 10 to 11 days of culture. By PCR, the person was confirmed to have had SARS-CoV-2 infection between March and December 2020. Sequenced by immunoSEQ multiplex PCR; TCRdb stores in-frame clones only, minus some. The repertoire holds around 47,000 clones, with 65% to 70% as singletons. The source is a human donor who had a prior SARS-CoV-2 infection. The source was CD4+ T cells from PBMCs cultured with a peptide pool, collected before COVID-19 vaccination.

CDR3 sequence reads: CASSLASGTGLYEQYF. The CDR3 DNA follows: TGTGCCAGCTCACTCGCGTCCGGGACAGGACTCTACGAGCAGTACTTC. The chain carries TRBV18 and TRBJ2-7, with TRBD1 matching 8 bases. Per the germline V gene, CDR1 is KGHSH and CDR2 is LQKENI. There are 16 residues in the CDR3. J was trimmed by 3 bases and V by 4 bases; bases with no gene match: 11.